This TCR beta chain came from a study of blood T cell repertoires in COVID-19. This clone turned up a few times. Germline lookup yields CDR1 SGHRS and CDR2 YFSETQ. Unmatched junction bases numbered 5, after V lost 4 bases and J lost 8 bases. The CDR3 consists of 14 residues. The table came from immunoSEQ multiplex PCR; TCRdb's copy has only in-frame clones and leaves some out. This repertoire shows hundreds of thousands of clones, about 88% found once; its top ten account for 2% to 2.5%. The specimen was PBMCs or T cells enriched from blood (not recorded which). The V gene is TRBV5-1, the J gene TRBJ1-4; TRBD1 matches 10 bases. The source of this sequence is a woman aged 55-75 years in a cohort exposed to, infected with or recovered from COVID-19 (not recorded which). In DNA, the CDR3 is TGCGCCAGCAGCCCGGGACAGGGGAGGGAAAAACTGTTTTTT. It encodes CASSPGQGREKLFF.